This T cell receptor (beta chain) was sequenced for a study of shared clonotypes between healthy human individuals. Looking at the study overall: The study enrolled a couple of women and a few men aged 18 to 49. The study, taken as a whole, reports: Naive CD4 clonotype sharing across a handful of donors was 5% to 6%. What limited the represented genetic and exposure-history diversity was the small number of donors.

In regard to this clone: The antigen is undetermined.

Here immunoSEQ multiplex PCR was the method, and the copy in TCRdb shows in-frame clones only, minus some. The table records a few million clones, approximately 95% of them present only once. Memory CD4+ cells were the fraction left after CD45RA+ naive selection. The CDR3 consists of 14 residues. Trimming at V came to 4 bases and at J to 4 bases, leaving 3 bases not matched to a gene. Germline values: CDR1 MNHEY, CDR2 SMNVEV (reference sequence). Sequences were obtained from naive CD4+ T cells from PBMCs. Subset denoted: CD45RA+ positively selected. This clonotype originated in a man aged 18 to 29 in good health. Some clones in this sample may be carry-over from other donors' samples. The chain links TRBV27 to TRBJ2-7, with 11 bases matching TRBD1. This CDR3 reads CASSSRDRGYEQYF. CDR3 nucleotides: TGTGCCAGCAGTTCCCGGGACAGGGGGTACGAGCAGTACTTC.